The clone carrying this T cell receptor (beta chain) is a singleton in its sample. Its antigen is as yet unknown. Assay used: immunoSEQ multiplex PCR; TCRdb lists only in-frame clones, some missing. The table includes fewer than 90,000 clones, around 90% detected once. This sample stems from a study of PD-1 blockade in classical Hodgkin lymphoma. The study, taken as a whole, reports: Individuals initiating nivolumab under 1 year after ASCT were excluded.

Autologous stem cell transplantation was followed by relapse in every patient, and brentuximab vedotin exposure varied. V was cut by 0 bases and J by 3 bases, with 15 bases left in between. Germline values: CDR1 KGHSH, CDR2 LQKENI. CDR3 length equals 17 residues. The receptor comes from a human donor with classical Hodgkin lymphoma. The rearrangement links TRBV18 to TRBJ2-1, with D perhaps matching TRBD1 or TRBD2 (5 bases each). Here the sequenced sample was peripheral blood mononuclear cells (PBMCs), taken at baseline. DNA of the CDR3: TGTGCCAGCTCACCACCCCGGGGCAGTGGAAACTACAATGAGCAGTTCTTC. This codes for CASSPPRGSGNYNEQFF.